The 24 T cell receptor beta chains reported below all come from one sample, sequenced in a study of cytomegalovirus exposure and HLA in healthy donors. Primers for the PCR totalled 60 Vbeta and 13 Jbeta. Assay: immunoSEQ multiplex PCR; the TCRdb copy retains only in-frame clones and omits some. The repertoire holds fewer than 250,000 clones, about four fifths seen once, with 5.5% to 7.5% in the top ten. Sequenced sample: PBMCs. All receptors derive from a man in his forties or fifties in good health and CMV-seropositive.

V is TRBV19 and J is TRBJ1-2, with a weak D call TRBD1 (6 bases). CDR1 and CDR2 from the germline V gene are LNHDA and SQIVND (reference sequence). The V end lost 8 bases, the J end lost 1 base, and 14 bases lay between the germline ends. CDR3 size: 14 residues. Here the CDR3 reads CASETGTSNYGYTF. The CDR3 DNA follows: TGTGCCAGTGAGACCGGGACAAGTAACTATGGCTACACCTTC.

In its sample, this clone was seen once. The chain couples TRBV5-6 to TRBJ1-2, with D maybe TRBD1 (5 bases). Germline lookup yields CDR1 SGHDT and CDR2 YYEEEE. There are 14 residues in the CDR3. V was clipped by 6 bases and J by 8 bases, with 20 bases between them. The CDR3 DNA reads TGTGCCAGCACCCTGGGGTCCAGGGCGGTCGGCTACACCTTC. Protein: CASTLGSRAVGYTF.

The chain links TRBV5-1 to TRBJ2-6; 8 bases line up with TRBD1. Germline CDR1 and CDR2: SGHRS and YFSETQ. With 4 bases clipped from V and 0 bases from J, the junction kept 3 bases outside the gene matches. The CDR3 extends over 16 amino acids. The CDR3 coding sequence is TGCGCCAGCAGCCGGGACAGGAGCTCTGGGGCCAACGTCCTGACTTTC. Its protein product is CASSRDRSSGANVLTF.

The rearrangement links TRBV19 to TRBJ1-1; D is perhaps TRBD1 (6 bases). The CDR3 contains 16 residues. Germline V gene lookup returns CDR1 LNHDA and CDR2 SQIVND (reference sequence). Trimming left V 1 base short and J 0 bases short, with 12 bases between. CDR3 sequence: CASSIGWGPMNTEAFF. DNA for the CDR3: TGTGCCAGTAGTATAGGGTGGGGGCCCATGAACACTGAAGCTTTCTTT.

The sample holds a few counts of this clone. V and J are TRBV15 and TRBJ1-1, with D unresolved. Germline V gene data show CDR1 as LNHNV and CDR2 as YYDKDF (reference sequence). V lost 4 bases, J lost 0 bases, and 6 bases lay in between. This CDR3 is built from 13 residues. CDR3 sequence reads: CATSNAMNTEAFF. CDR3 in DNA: TGTGCCACCAGCAATGCGATGAACACTGAAGCTTTCTTT.

The CDR3 DNA reads as TGCGCCAGCAGTGAGTCGGGACGACAGGGTAACTATGGCTACACCTTC. It codes for CASSESGRQGNYGYTF. V and J are TRBV10-2 and TRBJ1-2; 7 nucleotides line up with TRBD1. V was clipped by 0 bases and J by 1 base; unmatched bases: 5. Germline CDR1 reads WSHSY; CDR2 reads SAAADI. This CDR3 comprises 16 residues.

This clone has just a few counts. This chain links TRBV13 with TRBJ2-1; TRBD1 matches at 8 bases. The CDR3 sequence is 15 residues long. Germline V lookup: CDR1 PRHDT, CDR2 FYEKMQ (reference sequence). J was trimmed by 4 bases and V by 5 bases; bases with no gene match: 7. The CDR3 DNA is TGTGCCAGCAGCCTACAGGGGGAAGAGTACAATGAGCAGTTCTTC. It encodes CASSLQGEEYNEQFF.

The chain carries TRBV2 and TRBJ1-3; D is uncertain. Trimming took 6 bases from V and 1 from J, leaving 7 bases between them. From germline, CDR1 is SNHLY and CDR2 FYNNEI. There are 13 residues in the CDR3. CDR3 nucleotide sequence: TGTGCCAGCAGCGAGTTTTCTGGAAACACCATATATTTT. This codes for CASSEFSGNTIYF.

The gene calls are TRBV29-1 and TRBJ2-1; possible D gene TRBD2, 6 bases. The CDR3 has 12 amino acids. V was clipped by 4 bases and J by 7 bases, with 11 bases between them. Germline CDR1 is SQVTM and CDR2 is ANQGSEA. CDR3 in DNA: TGCAGCGTTGTTCGGACTAATAATGAGCAGTTCTTC. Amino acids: CSVVRTNNEQFF.

The CDR3 coding sequence is TGTGCCAGCAGCCAAATGGGGGCCTCTGTCACTGAAGCTTTCTTT. This encodes CASSQMGASVTEAFF. This sequence joins TRBV7-9 and TRBJ1-1, with a possible D match to TRBD1 (6 bases). The CDR3 length is 15 residues. The germline V gene encodes CDR1 SEHNR and CDR2 FQNEAQ (reference sequence). V shed 5 bases and J shed 4 bases, with 17 bases lying between them.

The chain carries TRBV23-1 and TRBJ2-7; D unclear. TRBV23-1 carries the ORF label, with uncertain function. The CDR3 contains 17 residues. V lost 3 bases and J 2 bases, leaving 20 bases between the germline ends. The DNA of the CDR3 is TGCGCCAGCAGTCAGCCCCAGGATTTCGCCCAAACCTACGAGCAGTACGTC. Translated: CASSQPQDFAQTYEQYV.

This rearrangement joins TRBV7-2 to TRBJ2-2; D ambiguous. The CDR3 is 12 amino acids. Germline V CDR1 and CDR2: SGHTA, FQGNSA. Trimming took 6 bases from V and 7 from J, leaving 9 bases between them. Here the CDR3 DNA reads TGTGCCAGCAGGCTCGTCGGCGGGGAGCTGTTTTTT. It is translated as CASRLVGGELFF.

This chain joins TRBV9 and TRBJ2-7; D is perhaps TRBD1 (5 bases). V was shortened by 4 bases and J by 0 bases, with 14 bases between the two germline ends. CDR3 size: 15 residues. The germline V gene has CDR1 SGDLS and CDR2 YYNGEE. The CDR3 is CASSQDISSSYEQYF. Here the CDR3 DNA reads TGTGCCAGCAGCCAGGACATCTCGAGCTCCTACGAGCAGTACTTC.

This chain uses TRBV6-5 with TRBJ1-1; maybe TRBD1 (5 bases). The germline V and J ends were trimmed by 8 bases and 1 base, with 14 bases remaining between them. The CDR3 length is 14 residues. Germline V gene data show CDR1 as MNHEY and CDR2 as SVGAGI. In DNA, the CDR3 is TGTGCCAGCGGAAGGGGCACAGGGAACACTGAAGCTTTCTTT. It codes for CASGRGTGNTEAFF.

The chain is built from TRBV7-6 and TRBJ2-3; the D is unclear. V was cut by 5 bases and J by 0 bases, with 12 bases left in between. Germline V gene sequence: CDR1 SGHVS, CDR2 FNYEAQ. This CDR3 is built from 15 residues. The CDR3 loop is CASSPSSSSTDTQYF. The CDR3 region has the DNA TGTGCCAGCAGCCCCTCGAGTTCTAGCACAGATACGCAGTATTTT.

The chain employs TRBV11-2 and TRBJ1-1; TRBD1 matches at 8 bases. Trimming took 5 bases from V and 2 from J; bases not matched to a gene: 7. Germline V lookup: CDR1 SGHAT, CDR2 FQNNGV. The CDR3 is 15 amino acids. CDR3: CASSNPRGLNTEAFF. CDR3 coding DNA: TGTGCCAGCAGCAACCCCAGGGGGCTCAACACTGAAGCTTTCTTT.

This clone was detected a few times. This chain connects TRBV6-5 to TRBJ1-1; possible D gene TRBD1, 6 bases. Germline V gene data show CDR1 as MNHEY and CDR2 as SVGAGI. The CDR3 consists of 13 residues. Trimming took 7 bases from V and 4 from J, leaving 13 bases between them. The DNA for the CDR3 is TGTGCCAGCATCAAACAGGGACGCACTGAAGCTTTCTTT. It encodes CASIKQGRTEAFF.

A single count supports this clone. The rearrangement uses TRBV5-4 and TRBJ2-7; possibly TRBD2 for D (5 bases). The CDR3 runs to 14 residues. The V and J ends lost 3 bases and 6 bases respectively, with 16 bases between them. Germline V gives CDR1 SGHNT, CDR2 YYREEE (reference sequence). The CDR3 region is CASSSGTARGEQYF. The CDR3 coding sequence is TGTGCCAGCAGCTCCGGAACCGCCCGGGGCGAGCAGTACTTC.

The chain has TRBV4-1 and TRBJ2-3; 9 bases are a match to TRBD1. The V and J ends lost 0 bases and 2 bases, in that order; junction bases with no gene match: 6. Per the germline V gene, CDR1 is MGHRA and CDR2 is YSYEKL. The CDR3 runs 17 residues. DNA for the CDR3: TGCGCCAGCAGCCAAGATCCACAGGGGGCTATCACAGATACGCAGTATTTT. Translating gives CASSQDPQGAITDTQYF.

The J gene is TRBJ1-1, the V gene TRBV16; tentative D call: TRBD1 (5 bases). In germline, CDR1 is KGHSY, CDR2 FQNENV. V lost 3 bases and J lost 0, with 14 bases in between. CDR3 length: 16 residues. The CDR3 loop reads CASSQMGPGLNTEAFF. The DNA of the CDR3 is TGTGCCAGCAGCCAGATGGGGCCTGGCTTGAACACTGAAGCTTTCTTT.

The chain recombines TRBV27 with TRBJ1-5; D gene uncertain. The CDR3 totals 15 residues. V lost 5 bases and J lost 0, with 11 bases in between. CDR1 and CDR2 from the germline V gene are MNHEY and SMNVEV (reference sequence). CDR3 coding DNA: TGTGCCAGCAGTCTTTCGGGTTATAGCAATCAGCCCCAGCATTTT. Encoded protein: CASSLSGYSNQPQHF.

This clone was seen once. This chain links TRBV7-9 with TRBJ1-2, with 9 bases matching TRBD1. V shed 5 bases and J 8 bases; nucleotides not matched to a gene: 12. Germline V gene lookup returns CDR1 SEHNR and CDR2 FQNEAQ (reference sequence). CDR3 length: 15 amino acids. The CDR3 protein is CASSKTGGLLGGYTF. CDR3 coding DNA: TGTGCCAGCAGCAAGACAGGGGGTCTCCTCGGAGGCTACACCTTC. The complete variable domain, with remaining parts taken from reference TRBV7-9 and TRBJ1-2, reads DTGVSQNPRHKITKRGQNVTFRCDPISEHNRLYWYRQTLGQGPEFLTYFQNEAQLEKSRLLSDRFSAERPKGSFSTLEIQRTEQGDSAMYLCASSKTGGLLGGYTFGSGTRLTVV.

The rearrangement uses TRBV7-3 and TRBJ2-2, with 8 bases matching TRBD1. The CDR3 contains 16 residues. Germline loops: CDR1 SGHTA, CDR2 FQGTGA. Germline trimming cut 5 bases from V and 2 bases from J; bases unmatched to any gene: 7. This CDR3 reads CASSPRDRTNTGELFF. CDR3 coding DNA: TGTGCCAGCAGCCCCCGGGACAGGACCAACACCGGGGAGCTGTTTTTT.

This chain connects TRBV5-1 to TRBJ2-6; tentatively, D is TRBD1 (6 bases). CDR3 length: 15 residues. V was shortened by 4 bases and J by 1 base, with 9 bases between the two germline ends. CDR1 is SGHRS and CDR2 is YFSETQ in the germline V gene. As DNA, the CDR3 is TGCGCCAGCAGCCCGGGACATTCTGGGGCCAACGTCCTGACTTTC. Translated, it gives CASSPGHSGANVLTF. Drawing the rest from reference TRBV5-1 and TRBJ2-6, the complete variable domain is KAGVTQTPRYLIKTRGQQVTLSCSPISGHRSVSWYQQTPGQGLQFLFEYFSETQRNKGNFPGRFSGRQFSNSRSEMNVSTLELGDSALYLCASSPGHSGANVLTFGAGSRLTVL.